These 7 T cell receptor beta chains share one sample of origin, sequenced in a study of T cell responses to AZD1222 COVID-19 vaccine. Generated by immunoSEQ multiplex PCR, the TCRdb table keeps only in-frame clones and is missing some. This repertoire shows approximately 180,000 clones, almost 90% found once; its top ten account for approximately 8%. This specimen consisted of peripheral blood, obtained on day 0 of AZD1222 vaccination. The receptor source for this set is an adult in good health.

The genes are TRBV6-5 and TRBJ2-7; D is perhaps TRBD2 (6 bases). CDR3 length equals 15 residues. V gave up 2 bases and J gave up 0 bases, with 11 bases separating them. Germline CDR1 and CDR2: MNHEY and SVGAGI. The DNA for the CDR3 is TGTGCCAGCAGTTACGCGGGGCCCCTCTCCTACGAGCAGTACTTC. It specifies CASSYAGPLSYEQYF.

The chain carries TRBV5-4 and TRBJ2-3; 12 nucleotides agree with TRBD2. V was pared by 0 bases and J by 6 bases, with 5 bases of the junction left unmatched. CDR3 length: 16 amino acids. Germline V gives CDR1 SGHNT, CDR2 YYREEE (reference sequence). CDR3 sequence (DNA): TGTGCCAGCAGCTTGGGACTAGCGGGGGCTCCGGATACGCAGTATTTT. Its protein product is CASSLGLAGAPDTQYF. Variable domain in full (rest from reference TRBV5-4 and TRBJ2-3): ETGVTQSPTHLIKTRGQQVTLRCSSQSGHNTVSWYQQALGQGPQFIFQYYREEENGRGNFPPRFSGLQFPNYSSELNVNALELDDSALYLCASSLGLAGAPDTQYFGPGTRLTVL.

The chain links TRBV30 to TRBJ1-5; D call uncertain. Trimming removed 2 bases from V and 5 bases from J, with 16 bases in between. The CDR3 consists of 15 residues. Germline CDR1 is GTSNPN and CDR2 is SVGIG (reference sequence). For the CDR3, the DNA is TGTGCCTGGAGTCCACCGGGGAGGGTCGATCAGCCCCAGCATTTT. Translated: CAWSPPGRVDQPQHF.

The CDR3 is CASSYRAGANVLTF. The CDR3 DNA follows: TGTGCCAGCAGTTACAGGGCTGGGGCCAACGTCCTGACTTTC. The chain combines TRBV2 with TRBJ2-6; TRBD1 might be the D (6 bases). This CDR3 region has 14 residues. V lost 5 bases to trimming and J lost 2 bases, with 7 bases between them. Germline V gene sequence: CDR1 SNHLY, CDR2 FYNNEI.

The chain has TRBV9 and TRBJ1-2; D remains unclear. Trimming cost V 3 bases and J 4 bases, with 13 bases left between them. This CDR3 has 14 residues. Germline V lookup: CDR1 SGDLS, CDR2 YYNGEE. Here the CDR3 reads CASSALGGSYGYTF. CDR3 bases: TGTGCCAGCAGCGCTCTGGGCGGTAGCTATGGCTACACCTTC.

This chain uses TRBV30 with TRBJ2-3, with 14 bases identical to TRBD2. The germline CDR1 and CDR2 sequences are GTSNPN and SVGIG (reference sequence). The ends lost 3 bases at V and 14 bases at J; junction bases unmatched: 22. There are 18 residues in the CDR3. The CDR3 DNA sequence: TGTGCCTGGAGAGCAGCCCGACTAGCGGGGGGGGTCACCTCCGTCTCGTATTTT. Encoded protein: CAWRAARLAGGVTSVSYF.

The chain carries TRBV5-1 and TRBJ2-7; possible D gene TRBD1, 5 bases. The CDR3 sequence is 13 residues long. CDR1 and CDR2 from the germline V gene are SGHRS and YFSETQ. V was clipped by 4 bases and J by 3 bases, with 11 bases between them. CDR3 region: CASSRQTDYEQYF. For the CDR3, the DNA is TGCGCCAGCAGCCGACAGACAGACTACGAGCAGTACTTC.